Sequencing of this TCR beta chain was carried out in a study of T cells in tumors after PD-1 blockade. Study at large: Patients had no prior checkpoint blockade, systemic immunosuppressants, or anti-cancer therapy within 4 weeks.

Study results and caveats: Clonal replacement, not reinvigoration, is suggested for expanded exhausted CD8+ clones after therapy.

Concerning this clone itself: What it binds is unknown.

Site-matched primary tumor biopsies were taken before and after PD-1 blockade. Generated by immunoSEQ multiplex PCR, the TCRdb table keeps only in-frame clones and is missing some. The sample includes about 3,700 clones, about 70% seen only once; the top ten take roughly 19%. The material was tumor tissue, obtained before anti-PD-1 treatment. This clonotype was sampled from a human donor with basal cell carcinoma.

The CDR3 is CASRAMGRVANEKLFF. As DNA, the CDR3 is TGTGCCAGCAGGGCCATGGGCAGGGTAGCTAATGAAAAACTGTTTTTT. The rearrangement joins TRBV6-6 to TRBJ1-4; D is possibly TRBD1 (5 bases). The CDR3 consists of 16 residues. Germline V CDR1 and CDR2: MNHNY, SVGAGI (reference sequence). With 6 bases removed from V and 3 bases from J, the gap between germline ends came to 17 bases.